What follows are 10 T cell receptor beta chains derived from one specimen sequenced in a study of blood T cell repertoires in COVID-19. Clones were read by immunoSEQ multiplex PCR, and TCRdb kept only the in-frame ones, dropping some. The table has some 150,000 clones, about 87% seen once. The sequencing sample was made of peripheral blood. Source of these receptors: a woman in her forties or fifties with active or convalescent COVID-19.

J is TRBJ2-7 and V is TRBV30; 10 bases line up with TRBD2. J lost 1 base, V lost 3 bases, and 9 bases had no gene match. This CDR3 spans 16 amino acids. Looked up from germline, CDR1 is GTSNPN and CDR2 is SVGIG (reference sequence). CDR3 residues: CAWSLASGGRSYEQYF. In DNA form, the CDR3 reads TGTGCCTGGAGCCTGGCTAGCGGGGGCCGATCCTACGAGCAGTACTTC.

V and J are TRBV5-1 and TRBJ2-2; 13 bases are shared with TRBD2. V dropped 5 bases and J dropped 5; count of bases not matched to a gene: 3. The CDR3 is 15 residues long. From germline, CDR1 is SGHRS and CDR2 YFSETQ. The CDR3 reads CASRGTSGDTGELFF. The CDR3 nucleotides read TGCGCCAGCAGGGGGACTAGCGGGGATACCGGGGAGCTGTTTTTT.

Points on this clone: Other DNA sequences in this sample translate to the same CDR3. The chain carries TRBV18 and TRBJ1-4, with TRBD1 as a possible D gene (5 bases). The CDR3 runs to 13 residues. In germline, CDR1 is KGHSH, CDR2 LQKENI. V lost 3 bases to trimming and J lost 7 bases, with 9 bases between them. CDR3 bases: TGTGCCAGCTCACCTGGGCAGGGTGAAAAACTGTTTTTT. Amino acid sequence: CASSPGQGEKLFF.

This clone has only one observation. The J gene is TRBJ1-4, the V gene TRBV6-5; D uncertain. Deletions cut 5 bases from V and 8 bases from J, with 12 bases between. The CDR3 contains 13 residues. Germline lookup yields CDR1 MNHEY and CDR2 SVGAGI. The CDR3 loop is CASSPLGGEKLFF. For the CDR3, the DNA is TGTGCCAGCAGTCCCCTAGGCGGGGAAAAACTGTTTTTT.

Written as DNA, the CDR3 is TGTGCCAGCAGTCCCACGTTCGGACAGGGGGCGAACTATGGCTACACCTTC. It encodes CASSPTFGQGANYGYTF. This chain uses TRBV27 with TRBJ1-2; TRBD1 matches 11 bases. This CDR3 is built from 17 residues. In germline, CDR1 is MNHEY, CDR2 SMNVEV (reference sequence). The V and J ends lost 5 bases and 2 bases, in that order; junction bases with no gene match: 10.

Regarding this clone: Other DNA sequences in this sample translate to the same CDR3. J is TRBJ2-3 and V is TRBV4-1; unclear D gene. Germline V lookup: CDR1 MGHRA, CDR2 YSYEKL. This CDR3 comprises 15 residues. Trimming took 1 base from V and 3 from J, leaving 11 bases between them. CDR3 residues: CASSQGTWRTDTQYF. The CDR3 DNA reads TGCGCCAGCAGCCAAGGCACGTGGCGGACAGATACGCAGTATTTT.

In regard to this clone: One junction end does not reproduce the germline sequence, and a read error may be involved. This sequence joins TRBV11-2 and TRBJ2-3; D might be TRBD2 (6 bases). The length of the CDR3 is 15 residues. From germline, CDR1 is SGHAT and CDR2 FQNNGV. The CDR3 coding sequence is TGTGCCAGCAGCTTAGGGGCGGGGACCACAAATACGCAGTATTTT. Its translation is CASSLGAGTTNTQYF.

The gene calls are TRBV4-3 and TRBJ1-2; D is possibly TRBD1 (6 bases). V gave up 0 bases and J gave up 4 bases, with 9 bases separating them. The length of the CDR3 is 14 residues. CDR1 is LGHNA, CDR2 YSLEER, per germline. The CDR3 DNA follows: TGCGCCAGCAGCCAAGACGCGGGGGCCTATGGCTACACCTTC. As protein: CASSQDAGAYGYTF.

The genes are TRBV27 and TRBJ2-7; D is undetermined. The CDR3 runs to 14 residues. Germline V gene lookup returns CDR1 MNHEY and CDR2 SMNVEV (reference sequence). Trimming took off 0 bases at V and 0 bases at J, with 6 bases between the two ends. The CDR3 sequence: CASSLSINSYEQYF. DNA for the CDR3: TGTGCCAGCAGTTTATCTATTAACTCCTACGAGCAGTACTTC.

This clone was seen once. The chain employs TRBV6-5 and TRBJ1-1; D may be TRBD1 (5 bases). V lost 6 bases and J lost 0, with 14 bases in between. Germline CDR1 MNHEY, CDR2 SVGAGI. The CDR3 runs 15 residues. The CDR3 sequence is CASSRGGKLNTEAFF. Written as DNA, the CDR3 is TGTGCCAGCAGCCGCGGGGGGAAGTTGAACACTGAAGCTTTCTTT.